This TCR beta chain was captured in a study of T cell repertoires in cytomegalovirus infection. This clonotype was observed a few times. As yet, its antigen is unknown. TCRdb called the reads again in MiXCR, with one record for every CDR3 protein. The sample records about 770,000 distinct CDR3 sequences, approximately 32% being singletons. Trimming at V came to 2 bases and at J to 5 bases, leaving 8 bases not matched to a gene. CDR1 is SGHTA and CDR2 is FQGNSA in the germline V gene. The CDR3 spans 15 residues. Whole-study results and caveats: The cumulative frequency of public TCR beta families identified carriers of CMV plus the relevant HLA.

Sample: cultured CD8+ T cells from PBMCs, taken from culture after CMV antigen stimulation. The source of this sequence is a human donor in good health (CMV status not recorded). Some clones in this sample may be carry-over from other donors' samples. The chain joins TRBV7-2 to TRBJ2-7; 8 positions agree with TRBD2. Here the CDR3 DNA reads TGTGCCAGCAGCTTAAATCGGGGGGGGCCCCACGAGCAGTACTTC. Translation gives CASSLNRGGPHEQYF.